This T cell receptor beta chain was sequenced during a study of response to subunit inactivated influenza vaccine. Whole-study findings and limits: Only a handful of new T cells, the authors suggested, are recruited with each seasonal influenza vaccination.

The CDR3 has 16 residues. Germline assignment: CDR1 SQVTM and CDR2 ANQGSEA. V trimming: 3 bases; J trimming: 0 bases; junction bases outside the gene matches: 7. TCRdb processed the RT-PCR reads anew with MiXCR; each CDR3 protein has one entry. Counted here are 600,000 to 850,000 distinct CDR3 sequences, approximately 15% occurring once; the ten biggest clones make up around 7.6%. A remark on this clonotype: Its antigen is not known.

Sequenced material: PBMCs from blood, taken roughly 2 weeks before vaccination. The chain links TRBV29-1 to TRBJ2-3; 9 bases line up with TRBD1. The TCR was taken from a man between 45 and 60 years old who received an inactivated influenza vaccine. DNA for the CDR3: TGCAGCGTTGATTCTTGGGACAGGGCCAGCACAGATACGCAGTATTTT. This gives the protein CSVDSWDRASTDTQYF.